This T cell receptor (beta chain) was profiled in a study of blood T cell repertoires in COVID-19. The data were produced by immunoSEQ multiplex PCR, yet TCRdb's version contains in-frame clones alone and is incomplete. The sample records about 380,000 clones, 88% being singletons. This clonotype originated in a woman aged 18-35 years who had recovered from COVID-19. The sample consisted of PBMCs or T cells enriched from blood (not recorded which).

CDR3 sequence reads: CASSSSGHPLSTDTQYF. Here the CDR3 DNA reads TGTGCCAGCAGCTCCTCGGGTCACCCTTTGAGCACAGATACGCAGTATTTT. The V gene is TRBV11-2, the J gene TRBJ2-3; D is unclear. The germline CDR1 and CDR2 sequences are SGHAT and FQNNGV. The V end was cut by 4 bases, the J end by 0 bases, with 17 bases between. The CDR3 totals 17 residues. Full variable domain (missing parts from reference TRBV11-2 and TRBJ2-3): EAGVAQSPRYKIIEKRQSVAFWCNPISGHATLYWYQQILGQGPKLLIQFQNNGVVDDSQLPKDRFSAERLKGVDSTLKIQPAKLEDSAVYLCASSSSGHPLSTDTQYFGPGTRLTVL.